These T cell receptor beta chains were read from a single sample in a study of cytomegalovirus exposure and HLA in healthy donors. Only in-frame clones appear in the TCRdb table, and some are missing; sequencing was by immunoSEQ multiplex PCR. Among roughly 100,000 clones listed, around 77% were seen once. The specimen was PBMCs. These receptors came from a male donor in good health and CMV-seropositive. CDR3s include the opening cysteine and the closing phenylalanine or tryptophan. A D gene is named only where the DNA matches it firmly. Expanded clones are given a class, and other clones once, few, many or no size at all.

- | TRBJ2-7 | TRBV7-2 | - | TGTGCCAGCAGCGAAGCCCCAGGGCGGCAGTACTTC | CASSEAPGRQYF
- | TRBJ2-1 | TRBV11-2 | - | TGTGCCAGCAGCTTAGAACAGGGTAGGGATGAGCAGTTCTTC | CASSLEQGRDEQFF
TRBD2 | TRBJ2-1 | TRBV7-2 | - | TGTGCCAGCAGCGGGACTAAAGATCATGAGCAGTTCTTC | CASSGTKDHEQFF
TRBD1 | TRBJ1-1 | TRBV7-2 | once | TGTGCCAGCAGCTCACAGGGGAGGACTGAAGCTTTCTTT | CASSSQGRTEAFF
- | TRBJ1-5 | TRBV7-3 | - | TGTGCCAGCAGCTCCTTCAGGGATAGGCACCAGCATTTT | CASSSFRDRHQHF
TRBD2 | TRBJ2-7 | TRBV5-1 | - | TGCGCCAGCAGCCTTCGGGACTACAACTACGAGCAGTACTTC | CASSLRDYNYEQYF
TRBD1 | TRBJ1-1 | TRBV7-3 | - | TGTGCCAGCAGCTTAGAGGGACAGGGAAAAGCTTTCTTT | CASSLEGQGKAFF
- | TRBJ1-1 | TRBV6-1 | - | TGTGCCAGCAGTGGACAAAAGAACACTGAAGCTTTCTTT | CASSGQKNTEAFF
- | TRBJ2-7 | TRBV1 | - | TGCACCAGCAGATTTCGGTCGAATATGGGACTAGCGGGATCGGGCGAGCAGTACTTC | CTSRFRSNMGLAGSGEQYF
- | TRBJ1-2 | TRBV28 | few | TGTGCCAGCAGCCCCTACGGGGTCGATGGCTACACCTTC | CASSPYGVDGYTF
- | TRBJ1-2 | TRBV10-3 | - | TGTGCCATCAGTCCCGAGATAAACTATGGCTACACCTTC | CAISPEINYGYTF
TRBD1 | TRBJ2-3 | TRBV10-2 | - | TGCGCCAGCAGTGACCCCGGGACAGGGGCGGATACGCAGTATTTT | CASSDPGTGADTQYF
- | TRBJ1-1 | TRBV4-3 | few | TGCGCCAGCAGCCAAACAGGGATGAACACTGAAGCTTTCTTT | CASSQTGMNTEAFF
TRBD2 | TRBJ2-7 | TRBV7-9 | - | TGTTCCAGCACCTCACCTGGGAGGGTTGGGTTCGAGCAGTACTTC | CSSTSPGRVGFEQYF
- | TRBJ2-3 | TRBV2 | - | TGTGCCAGCAGTGATCGGGGTACGTTGGCAGATACGCAGTATTTT | CASSDRGTLADTQYF
- | TRBJ2-1 | TRBV19 | - | TGTGCCACCACTTCGGGGCTAGCGAGAGACAATGAGCAGTTCTTC | CATTSGLARDNEQFF
- | TRBJ2-7 | TRBV9 | few | TGTGCCAGCAGCCCCACGGAGGGCGCCTACGAGCAGTACTTC | CASSPTEGAYEQYF
TRBD2 | TRBJ2-7 | TRBV6-5 | - | TGTGCCAGCAGTCCGGGACTAGCACCTTCCTACGAGCAGTACTTC | CASSPGLAPSYEQYF
- | TRBJ2-1 | TRBV5-1 | once | TGCGCCAGCAGCCCTAATAGCGGCTCCCACAATGAGCAGTTCTTC | CASSPNSGSHNEQFF
- | TRBJ2-7 | TRBV14 | - | TGTGCCAGCAGCCAACTACGAACCTACGAGCAGTACTTC | CASSQLRTYEQYF
- | TRBJ2-1 | TRBV4-2 | once | TGTGCCAGCAGCCCAGATTTAGAGGTCAATGAGCAGTTCTTC | CASSPDLEVNEQFF
- | TRBJ1-1 | TRBV5-1 | - | TGCGCCAGCAGTCCAATGGGACTTTTTAACACTGAAGCTTTCTTT | CASSPMGLFNTEAFF
TRBD2 | TRBJ2-7 | TRBV19 | - | TGTGCCAGTAGTATTTCTGCGGGAGTCGCCTACGAGCAGTACTTC | CASSISAGVAYEQYF
- | TRBJ2-7 | TRBV10-3 | - | TGTGCCATCAGTGAGTCAATAACAGGGAGAGGCTACGAGCAGTACTTC | CAISESITGRGYEQYF
TRBD1 | TRBJ1-1 | TRBV6-5 | few | TGTGCCAGCAGCAGACTAGGGACAGGGGTGACTGAAGCTTTCTTT | CASSRLGTGVTEAFF
- | TRBJ2-7 | TRBV18 | - | TGTGCCAGCTCACCCTCCCAGCGTCGGGCCTACGAGCAGTACTTC | CASSPSQRRAYEQYF
- | TRBJ2-5 | TRBV7-3 | - | TGTGCCAGCAGCTTTAACAAGCGGGAGACCCAGTACTTC | CASSFNKRETQYF
TRBD2 | TRBJ2-5 | TRBV5-1 | - | TGCGCCAGCAGCTTCGGGAGCGGGGAAGAGACCCAGTACTTC | CASSFGSGEETQYF
TRBD2 | TRBJ2-5 | TRBV5-1 | - | TGCGCCAGCAGCTTGGACCCCAGCGGGAGATCGGAGCAGTACTTC | CASSLDPSGRSEQYF
TRBD1 | TRBJ2-7 | TRBV7-9 | - | TGTGCCAGCAGCCCAACCGGGACAGGCTACGAGCAGTACTTC | CASSPTGTGYEQYF
- | TRBJ2-7 | TRBV7-9 | - | TGTTCCAGCAGCTTAGGGGGGGGTAAGCAGTACTTC | CSSSLGGGKQYF
- | TRBJ1-3 | TRBV28 | - | TGTGCCAGCACCAGCGGGAGGGAAGGAGACACCATATATTTT | CASTSGREGDTIYF
TRBD2 | TRBJ2-1 | TRBV18 | few | TGTGCCAGCTCACCGAACCCGGGAGGGTACAATGAGCAGTTCTTC | CASSPNPGGYNEQFF
- | TRBJ1-3 | TRBV7-2 | - | TGTGCCAGCAGCAGGGGTGACGGAAACACCATATATTTT | CASSRGDGNTIYF
TRBD2 | TRBJ2-7 | TRBV2 | once | TGTGCCAGCAGAGCGCAACTAGCGACTGCCTACGAGCAGTACTTC | CASRAQLATAYEQYF
TRBD2 | TRBJ2-1 | TRBV29-1 | once | TGCAGCGCCGCTGGGGGGGTGAATGAGCAGTTCTTC | CSAAGGVNEQFF
TRBD1 | TRBJ1-1 | TRBV5-1 | - | TGCGCCAGCAGCACCGGGACAGGGTCGAACACTGAAGCTTTCTTT | CASSTGTGSNTEAFF
- | TRBJ1-1 | TRBV2 | - | TGTGCCAGCCAGCCAGGTTTAGGGGCCTCTGGGGCTTTCTTT | CASQPGLGASGAFF
TRBD2 | TRBJ2-3 | TRBV15 | once | TGTGCCACCAGCCACCCTGTGGGGGGCGGGAGGTTGAATACGCAGTATTTT | CATSHPVGGGRLNTQYF
TRBD1 | TRBJ1-2 | TRBV28 | - | TGTGCCATCCCGGGACAGGACCGCTATGGCTACACCTTC | CAIPGQDRYGYTF
- | TRBJ2-7 | TRBV20-1 | - | TGCAGTGCTAGAGCCAACTACGAGCAGTACTTC | CSARANYEQYF
- | TRBJ2-6 | TRBV9 | - | TGTGCCAGCAGCGGCCAGGTGGGCTCTGGGGCCAACGGCCTGACTTTC | CASSGQVGSGANGLTF
- | TRBJ2-3 | TRBV6-6 | - | TGTGCCAGCAGTCCCCGACATCCCAGCACAGATACGCAGTATTTT | CASSPRHPSTDTQYF
- | TRBJ1-4 | TRBV29-1 | - | TGCAGCGCCCGTCCCCCTGGGCCAGGGACTAATGAAAAACTGTTTTTT | CSARPPGPGTNEKLFF
TRBD1 | TRBJ2-3 | TRBV4-1 | - | TGCGCCAGCAGCCACTCTTCCGGGACAGGGTTCACAGATACGCAGTATTTT | CASSHSSGTGFTDTQYF
TRBD1 | TRBJ2-7 | TRBV4-1 | - | TGCGCCAGCAGCGCCCGCCGGGACAGGGTGGACGAGCAGTACTTC | CASSARRDRVDEQYF
- | TRBJ2-5 | TRBV20-1 | - | TGCAGTGCTAGACCCGGAGAGACCCAGTACTTC | CSARPGETQYF
- | TRBJ1-5 | TRBV19 | - | TGTGCCAGTAGTAGGTTAGACAGCTATCAGCCCCAGCATTTT | CASSRLDSYQPQHF
TRBD2 | TRBJ2-2 | TRBV7-9 | - | TGTTCCAGCAGACTTGCGGGGGGCTACACCGGGGAGCTGTTTTTT | CSSRLAGGYTGELFF
- | TRBJ2-5 | TRBV5-6 | few | TGTGCCAGCAGTTATTTAGGGGGGGAGGATAAGACCCAGTACTTC | CASSYLGGEDKTQYF